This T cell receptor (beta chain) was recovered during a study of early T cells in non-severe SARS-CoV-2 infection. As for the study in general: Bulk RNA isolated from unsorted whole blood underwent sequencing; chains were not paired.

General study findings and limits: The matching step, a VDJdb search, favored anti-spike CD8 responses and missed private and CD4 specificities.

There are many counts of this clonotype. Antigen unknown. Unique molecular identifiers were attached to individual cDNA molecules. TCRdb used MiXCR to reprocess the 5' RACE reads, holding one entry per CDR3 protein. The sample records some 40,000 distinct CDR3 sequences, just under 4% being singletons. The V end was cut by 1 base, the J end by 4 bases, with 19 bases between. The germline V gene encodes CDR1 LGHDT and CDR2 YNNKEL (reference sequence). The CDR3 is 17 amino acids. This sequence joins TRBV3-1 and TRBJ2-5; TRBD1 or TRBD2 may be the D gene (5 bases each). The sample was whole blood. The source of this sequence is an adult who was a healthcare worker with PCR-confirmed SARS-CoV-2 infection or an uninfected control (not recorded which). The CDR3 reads CASSQGRSGILTETQYF. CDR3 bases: TGTGCCAGCAGCCAAGGGAGGTCAGGGATCTTGACAGAGACCCAGTACTTC.